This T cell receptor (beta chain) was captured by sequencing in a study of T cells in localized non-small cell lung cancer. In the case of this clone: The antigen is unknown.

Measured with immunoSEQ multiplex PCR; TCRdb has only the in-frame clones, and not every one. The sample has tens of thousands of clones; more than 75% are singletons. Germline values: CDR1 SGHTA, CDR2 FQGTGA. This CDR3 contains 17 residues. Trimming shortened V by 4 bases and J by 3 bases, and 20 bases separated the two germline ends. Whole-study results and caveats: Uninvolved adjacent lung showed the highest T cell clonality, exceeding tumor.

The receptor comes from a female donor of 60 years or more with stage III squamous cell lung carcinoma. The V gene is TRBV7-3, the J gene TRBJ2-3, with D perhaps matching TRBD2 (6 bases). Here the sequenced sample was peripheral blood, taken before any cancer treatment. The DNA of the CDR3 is TGTGCCAGCAGCTCCAGCCTTGTTAGCGGACTAACAGATACGCAGTATTTT. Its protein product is CASSSSLVSGLTDTQYF.